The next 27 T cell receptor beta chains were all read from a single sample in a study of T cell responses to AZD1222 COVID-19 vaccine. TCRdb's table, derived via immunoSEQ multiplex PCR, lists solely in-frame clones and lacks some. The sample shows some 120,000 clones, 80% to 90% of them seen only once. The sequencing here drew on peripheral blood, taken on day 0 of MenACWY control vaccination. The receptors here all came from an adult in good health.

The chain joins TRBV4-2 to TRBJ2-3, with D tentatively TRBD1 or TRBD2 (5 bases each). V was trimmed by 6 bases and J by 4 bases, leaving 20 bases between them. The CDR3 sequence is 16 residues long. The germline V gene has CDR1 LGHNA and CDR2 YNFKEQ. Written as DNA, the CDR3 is TGTGCCAGCAGGGAAGGGGCTCGACTGGGGGCAGATACGCAGTATTTT. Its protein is CASREGARLGADTQYF.

The CDR3 loop reads CASSLTGIGDGTVGYTF. In nucleotides, the CDR3 is TGTGCCAGCAGCTTGACAGGCATAGGAGATGGGACTGTGGGCTACACCTTC. V and J are TRBV11-2 and TRBJ1-2, with a possible D match to TRBD1 (6 bases). The V end lost 3 bases, the J end lost 8 bases, and 25 bases lay between the germline ends. The length of the CDR3 is 17 residues. In germline, CDR1 is SGHAT, CDR2 FQNNGV.

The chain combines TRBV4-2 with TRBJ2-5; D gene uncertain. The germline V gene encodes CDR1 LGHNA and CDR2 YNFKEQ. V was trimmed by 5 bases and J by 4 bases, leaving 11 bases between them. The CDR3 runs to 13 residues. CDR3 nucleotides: TGTGCCAGCAGCAACGGTCTTTTAGAGACCCAGTACTTC. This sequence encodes CASSNGLLETQYF.

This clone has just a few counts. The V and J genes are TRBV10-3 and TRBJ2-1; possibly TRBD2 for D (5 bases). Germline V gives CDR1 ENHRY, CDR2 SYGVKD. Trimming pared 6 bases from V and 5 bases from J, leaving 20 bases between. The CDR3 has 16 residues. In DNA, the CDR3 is TGTGCCATCAGAGAGGTGGGGAGTGATCGTAACAATGAGCAGTTCTTC. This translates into CAIREVGSDRNNEQFF.

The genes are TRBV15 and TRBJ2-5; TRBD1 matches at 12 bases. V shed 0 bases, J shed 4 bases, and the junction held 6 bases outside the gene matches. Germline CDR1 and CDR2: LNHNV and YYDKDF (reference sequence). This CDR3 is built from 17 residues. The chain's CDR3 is CATSRDAGQGAGETQYF. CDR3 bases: TGTGCCACCAGCAGAGATGCGGGACAGGGGGCGGGAGAGACCCAGTACTTC.

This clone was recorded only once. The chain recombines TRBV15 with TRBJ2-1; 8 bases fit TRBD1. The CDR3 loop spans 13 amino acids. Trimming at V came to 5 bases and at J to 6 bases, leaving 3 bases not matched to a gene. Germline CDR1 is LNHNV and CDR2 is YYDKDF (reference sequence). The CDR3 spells CATSPGTGNEQFF. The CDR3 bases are TGTGCCACCAGCCCCGGGACAGGCAATGAGCAGTTCTTC.

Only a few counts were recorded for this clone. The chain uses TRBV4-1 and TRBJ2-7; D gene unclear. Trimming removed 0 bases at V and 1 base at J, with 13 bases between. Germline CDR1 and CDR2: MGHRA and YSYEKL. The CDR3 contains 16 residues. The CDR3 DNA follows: TGCGCCAGCAGCCAAGATGGGCTGGGAATTTCCTACGAGCAGTACTTC. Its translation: CASSQDGLGISYEQYF.

The CDR3: CASSRGLYQPQHF. In DNA form, the CDR3 reads TGTGCCAGCAGCAGGGGGCTCTATCAGCCCCAGCATTTT. J is TRBJ1-5 and V is TRBV7-2; 7 bases fit TRBD1. The CDR3 has 13 amino acids. The V gene end was trimmed by 5 bases and the J gene end by 5 bases; junction bases not matched to a gene: 3. CDR1 SGHTA and CDR2 FQGNSA come from the germline V gene.

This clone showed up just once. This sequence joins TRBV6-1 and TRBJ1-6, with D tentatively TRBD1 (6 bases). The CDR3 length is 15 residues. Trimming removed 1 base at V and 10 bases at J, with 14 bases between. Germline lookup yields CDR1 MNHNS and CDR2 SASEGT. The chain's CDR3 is CASSEGYRGGSPLHF. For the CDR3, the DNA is TGTGCCAGCAGTGAAGGGTATCGTGGGGGCTCACCCCTCCACTTT.

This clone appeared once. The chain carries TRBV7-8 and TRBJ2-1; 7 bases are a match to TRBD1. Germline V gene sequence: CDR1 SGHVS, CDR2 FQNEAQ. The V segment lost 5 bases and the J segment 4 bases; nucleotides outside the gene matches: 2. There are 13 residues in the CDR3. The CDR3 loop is CASSQQGYNEQFF. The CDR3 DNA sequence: TGTGCCAGCAGCCAACAGGGGTACAATGAGCAGTTCTTC. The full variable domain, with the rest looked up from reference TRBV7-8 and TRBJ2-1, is GAGVSQSPRYKVAKRGQDVALRCDPISGHVSLFWYQQALGQGPEFLTYFQNEAQLDKSGLPSDRFFAERPEGSVSTLKIQRTQQEDSAVYLCASSQQGYNEQFFGPGTRLTVL.

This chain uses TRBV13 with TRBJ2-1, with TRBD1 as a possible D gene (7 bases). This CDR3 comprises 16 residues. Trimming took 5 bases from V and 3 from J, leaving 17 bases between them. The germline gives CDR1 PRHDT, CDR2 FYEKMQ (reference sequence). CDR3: CASSRRWRGLYNEQFF. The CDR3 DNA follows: TGTGCCAGCAGCCGACGGTGGAGGGGGCTCTACAATGAGCAGTTCTTC. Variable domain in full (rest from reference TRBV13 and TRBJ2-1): AAGVIQSPRHLIKEKRETATLKCYPIPRHDTVYWYQQGPGQDPQFLISFYEKMQSDKGSIPDRFSAQQFSDYHSELNMSSLELGDSALYFCASSRRWRGLYNEQFFGPGTRLTVL.

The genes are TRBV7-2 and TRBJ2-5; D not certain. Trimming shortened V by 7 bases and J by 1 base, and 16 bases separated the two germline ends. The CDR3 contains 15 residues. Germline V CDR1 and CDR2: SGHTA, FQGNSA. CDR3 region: CASTALLGIQETQYF. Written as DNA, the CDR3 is TGTGCCAGCACCGCCCTCCTCGGAATCCAAGAGACCCAGTACTTC.

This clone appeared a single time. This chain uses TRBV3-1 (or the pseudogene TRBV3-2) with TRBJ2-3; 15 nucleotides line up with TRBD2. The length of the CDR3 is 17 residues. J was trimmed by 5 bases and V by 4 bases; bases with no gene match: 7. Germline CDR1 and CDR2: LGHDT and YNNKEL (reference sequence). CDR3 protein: CASSLRTSGGAIDTQYF. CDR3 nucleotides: TGTGCCAGCAGCCTTCGGACTAGCGGGGGGGCCATAGATACGCAGTATTTT.

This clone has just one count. The chain's CDR3 is CASSPLPAFNNQPQHF. The CDR3 coding sequence is TGCGCCAGCAGCCCGCTACCAGCTTTTAACAATCAGCCCCAGCATTTT. This chain uses TRBV5-1 with TRBJ1-5, with D unclear. Germline V gene sequence: CDR1 SGHRS, CDR2 YFSETQ. V gave up 4 bases and J gave up 3 bases, with 17 bases separating them. The CDR3 is made up of 16 amino acids.

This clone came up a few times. The CDR3 spells CASSKQSGGSWVFF. In nucleotides, the CDR3 is TGTGCCAGCAGTAAACAGAGCGGCGGCTCCTGGGTGTTCTTC. This chain uses TRBV28 with TRBJ2-1; perhaps TRBD2 as D (5 bases). Germline CDR1 and CDR2: MDHEN and SYDVKM. The germline V and J ends were trimmed by 5 bases and 15 bases, with 23 bases remaining between them. This CDR3 is 14 amino acids long.

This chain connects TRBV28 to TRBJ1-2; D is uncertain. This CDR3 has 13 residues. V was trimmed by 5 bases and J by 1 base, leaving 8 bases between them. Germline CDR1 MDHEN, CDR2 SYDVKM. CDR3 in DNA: TGTGCCAGCAGTCCCAGCGGTAACTATGGCTACACCTTC. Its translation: CASSPSGNYGYTF.

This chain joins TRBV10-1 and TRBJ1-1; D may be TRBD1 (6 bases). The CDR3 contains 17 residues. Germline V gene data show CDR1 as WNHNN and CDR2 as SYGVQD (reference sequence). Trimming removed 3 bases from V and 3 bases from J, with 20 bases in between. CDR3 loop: CASSEGPFVRGHTEAFF. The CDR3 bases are TGCGCCAGCAGTGAAGGGCCGTTCGTCAGGGGCCACACTGAAGCTTTCTTT.

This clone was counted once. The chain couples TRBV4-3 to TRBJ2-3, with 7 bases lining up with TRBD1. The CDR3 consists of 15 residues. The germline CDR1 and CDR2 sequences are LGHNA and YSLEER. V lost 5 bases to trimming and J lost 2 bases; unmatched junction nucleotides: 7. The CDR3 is CASSYDRATTDTQYF. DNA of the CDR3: TGCGCCAGCAGCTACGACAGGGCCACCACAGATACGCAGTATTTT.

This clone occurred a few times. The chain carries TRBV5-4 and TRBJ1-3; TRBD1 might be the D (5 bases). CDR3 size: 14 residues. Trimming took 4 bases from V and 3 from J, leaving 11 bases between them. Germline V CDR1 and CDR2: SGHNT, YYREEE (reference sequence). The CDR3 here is CASSPRDGGNTIYF. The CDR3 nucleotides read TGTGCCAGCAGCCCCCGGGACGGTGGAAACACCATATATTTT.

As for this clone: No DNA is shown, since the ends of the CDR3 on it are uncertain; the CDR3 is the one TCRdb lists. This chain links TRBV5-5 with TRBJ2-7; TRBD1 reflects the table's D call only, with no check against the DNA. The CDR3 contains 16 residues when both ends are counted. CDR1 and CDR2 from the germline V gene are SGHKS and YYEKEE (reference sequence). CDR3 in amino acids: CASSLRWGQGTGERYF.

The CDR3 nucleotides are TGTGCCAGTAGTCTCGACAGGGAGGGGAACTATGGCTACACCTTC. Its translation is CASSLDREGNYGYTF. The chain links TRBV19 to TRBJ1-2; 7 bases are shared with TRBD1. The CDR3 loop spans 15 amino acids. Trimming at V came to 5 bases and at J to 2 bases, leaving 8 bases not matched to a gene. Germline V gives CDR1 LNHDA, CDR2 SQIVND (reference sequence).

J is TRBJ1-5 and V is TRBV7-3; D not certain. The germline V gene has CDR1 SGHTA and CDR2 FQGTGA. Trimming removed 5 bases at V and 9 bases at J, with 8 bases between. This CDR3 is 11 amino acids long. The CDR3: CASSALTPQHF. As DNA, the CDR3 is TGTGCCAGCAGCGCCTTAACGCCCCAGCATTTT.

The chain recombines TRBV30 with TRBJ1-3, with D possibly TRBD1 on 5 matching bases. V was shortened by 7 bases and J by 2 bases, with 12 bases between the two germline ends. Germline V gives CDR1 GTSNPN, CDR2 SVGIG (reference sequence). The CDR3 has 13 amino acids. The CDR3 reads CAFTLGPGNTIYF. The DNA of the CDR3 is TGTGCCTTCACCCTGGGACCTGGAAACACCATATATTTT.

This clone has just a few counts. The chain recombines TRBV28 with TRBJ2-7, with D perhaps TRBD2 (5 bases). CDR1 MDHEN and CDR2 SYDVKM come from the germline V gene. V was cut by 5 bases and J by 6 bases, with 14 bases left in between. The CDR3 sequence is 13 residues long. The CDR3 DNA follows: TGTGCCAGCAGTCCCTATAACAGCGGCGAGCAGTACTTC. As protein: CASSPYNSGEQYF.

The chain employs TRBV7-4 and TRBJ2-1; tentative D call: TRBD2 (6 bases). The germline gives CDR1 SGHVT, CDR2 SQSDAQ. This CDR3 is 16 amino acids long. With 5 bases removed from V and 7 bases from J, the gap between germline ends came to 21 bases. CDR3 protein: CASSRLWAGWGNEQFF. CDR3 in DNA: TGTGCCAGCAGCAGGTTATGGGCGGGGTGGGGTAATGAGCAGTTCTTC.

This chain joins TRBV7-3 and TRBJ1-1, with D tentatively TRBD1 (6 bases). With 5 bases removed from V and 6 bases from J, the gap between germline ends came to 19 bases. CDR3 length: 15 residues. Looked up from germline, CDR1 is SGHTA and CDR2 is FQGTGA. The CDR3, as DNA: TGTGCCAGCAGCCTTGCCCCCGGGGGGCCAGCTGAAGCTTTCTTT. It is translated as CASSLAPGGPAEAFF.

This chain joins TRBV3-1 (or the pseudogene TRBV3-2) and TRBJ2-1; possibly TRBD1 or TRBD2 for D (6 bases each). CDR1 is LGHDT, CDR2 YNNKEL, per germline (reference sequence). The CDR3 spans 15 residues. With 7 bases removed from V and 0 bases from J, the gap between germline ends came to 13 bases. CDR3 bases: TGTGCCAGCACCAGGCGGGACAACTCCTACAATGAGCAGTTCTTC. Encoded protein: CASTRRDNSYNEQFF.